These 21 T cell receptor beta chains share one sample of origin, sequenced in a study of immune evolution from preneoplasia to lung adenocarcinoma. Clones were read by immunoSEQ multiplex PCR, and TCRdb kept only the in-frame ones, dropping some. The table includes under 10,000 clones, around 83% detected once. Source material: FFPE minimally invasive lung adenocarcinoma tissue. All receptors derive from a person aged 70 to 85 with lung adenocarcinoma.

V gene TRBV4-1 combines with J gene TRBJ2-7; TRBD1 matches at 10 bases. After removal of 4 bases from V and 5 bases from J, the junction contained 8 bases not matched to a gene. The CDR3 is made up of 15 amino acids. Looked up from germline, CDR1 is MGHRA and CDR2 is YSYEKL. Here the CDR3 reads CASSPRGQGVHEQYF. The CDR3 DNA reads TGCGCCAGCAGCCCCCGAGGACAGGGGGTCCACGAGCAGTACTTC.

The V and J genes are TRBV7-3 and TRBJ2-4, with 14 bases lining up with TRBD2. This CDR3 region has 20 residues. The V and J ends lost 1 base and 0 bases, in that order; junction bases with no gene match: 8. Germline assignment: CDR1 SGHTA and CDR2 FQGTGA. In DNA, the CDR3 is TGTGCCAGCAGCTTAATGGGACCGGGACTAGCGGGAGTAGCCAAAAACATTCAGTACTTC. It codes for CASSLMGPGLAGVAKNIQYF.

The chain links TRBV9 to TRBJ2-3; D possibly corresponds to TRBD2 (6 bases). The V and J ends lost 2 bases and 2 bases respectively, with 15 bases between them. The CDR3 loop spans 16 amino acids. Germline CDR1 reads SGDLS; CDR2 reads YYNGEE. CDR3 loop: CASSVKDGTLTDTQYF. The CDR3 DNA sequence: TGTGCCAGCAGCGTCAAGGACGGGACTCTCACAGATACGCAGTATTTT.

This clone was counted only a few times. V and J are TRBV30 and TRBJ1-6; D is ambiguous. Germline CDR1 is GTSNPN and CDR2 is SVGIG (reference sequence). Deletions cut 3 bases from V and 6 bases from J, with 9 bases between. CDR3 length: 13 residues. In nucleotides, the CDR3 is TGTGCCTGGAGGGTGGACTTTAATTCACCCCTCCACTTT. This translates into CAWRVDFNSPLHF.

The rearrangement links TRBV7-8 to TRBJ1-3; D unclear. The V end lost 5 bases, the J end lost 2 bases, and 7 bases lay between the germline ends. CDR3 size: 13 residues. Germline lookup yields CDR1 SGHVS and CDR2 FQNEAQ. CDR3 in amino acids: CASSLTAGNTIYF. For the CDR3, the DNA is TGTGCCAGCAGCCTCACCGCTGGAAACACCATATATTTT. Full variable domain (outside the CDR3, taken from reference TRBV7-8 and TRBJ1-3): GAGVSQSPRYKVAKRGQDVALRCDPISGHVSLFWYQQALGQGPEFLTYFQNEAQLDKSGLPSDRFFAERPEGSVSTLKIQRTQQEDSAVYLCASSLTAGNTIYFGEGSWLTVV.

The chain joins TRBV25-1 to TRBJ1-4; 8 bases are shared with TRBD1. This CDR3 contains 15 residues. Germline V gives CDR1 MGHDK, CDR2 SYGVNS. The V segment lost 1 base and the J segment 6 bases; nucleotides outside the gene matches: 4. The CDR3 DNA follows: TGTGCCAGCAGTGAATTAGAGACAGGGGATGAAAAACTGTTTTTT. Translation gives CASSELETGDEKLFF.

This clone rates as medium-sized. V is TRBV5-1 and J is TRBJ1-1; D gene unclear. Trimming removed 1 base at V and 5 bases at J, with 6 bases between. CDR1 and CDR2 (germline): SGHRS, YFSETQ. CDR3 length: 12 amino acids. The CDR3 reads CASSLYGTEAFF. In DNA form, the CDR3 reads TGCGCCAGCAGCTTGTACGGTACTGAAGCTTTCTTT. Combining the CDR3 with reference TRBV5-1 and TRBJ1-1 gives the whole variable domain KAGVTQTPRYLIKTRGQQVTLSCSPISGHRSVSWYQQTPGQGLQFLFEYFSETQRNKGNFPGRFSGRQFSNSRSEMNVSTLELGDSALYLCASSLYGTEAFFGQGTRLTVV.

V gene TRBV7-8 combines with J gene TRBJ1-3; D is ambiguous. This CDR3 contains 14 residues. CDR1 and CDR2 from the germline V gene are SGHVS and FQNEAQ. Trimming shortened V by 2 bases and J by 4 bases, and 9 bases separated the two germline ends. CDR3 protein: CASSLHQKGNTIYF. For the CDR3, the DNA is TGTGCCAGCAGCTTACACCAGAAGGGAAACACCATATATTTT.

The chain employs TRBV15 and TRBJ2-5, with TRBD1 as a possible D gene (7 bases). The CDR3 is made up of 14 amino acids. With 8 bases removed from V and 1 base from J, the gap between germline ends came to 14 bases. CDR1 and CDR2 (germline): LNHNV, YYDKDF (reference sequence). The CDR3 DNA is TGTGCCACCGCGGGACAGCTAATCCAAGAGACCCAGTACTTC. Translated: CATAGQLIQETQYF.

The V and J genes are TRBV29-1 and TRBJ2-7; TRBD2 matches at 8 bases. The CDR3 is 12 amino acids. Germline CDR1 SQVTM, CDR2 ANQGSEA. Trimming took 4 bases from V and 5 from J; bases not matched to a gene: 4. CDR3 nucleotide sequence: TGCAGCGTTGTAGGAGCGGGAGACGAGCAGTACTTC. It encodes CSVVGAGDEQYF.

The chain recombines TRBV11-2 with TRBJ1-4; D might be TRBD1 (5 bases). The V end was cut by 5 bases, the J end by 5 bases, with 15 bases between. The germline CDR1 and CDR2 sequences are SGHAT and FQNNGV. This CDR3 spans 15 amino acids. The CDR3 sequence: CASSLTGSLNEKLFF. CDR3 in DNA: TGTGCCAGCAGCCTCACAGGCTCCTTAAATGAAAAACTGTTTTTT. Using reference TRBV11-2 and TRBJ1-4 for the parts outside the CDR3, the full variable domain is EAGVAQSPRYKIIEKRQSVAFWCNPISGHATLYWYQQILGQGPKLLIQFQNNGVVDDSQLPKDRFSAERLKGVDSTLKIQPAKLEDSAVYLCASSLTGSLNEKLFFGSGTQLSVL.

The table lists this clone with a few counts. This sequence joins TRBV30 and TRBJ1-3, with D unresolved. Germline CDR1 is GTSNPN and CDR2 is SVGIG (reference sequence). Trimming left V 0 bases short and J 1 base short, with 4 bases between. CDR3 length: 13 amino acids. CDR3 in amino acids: CAWSVISGNTIYF. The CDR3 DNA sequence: TGTGCCTGGAGTGTAATATCTGGAAACACCATATATTTT.

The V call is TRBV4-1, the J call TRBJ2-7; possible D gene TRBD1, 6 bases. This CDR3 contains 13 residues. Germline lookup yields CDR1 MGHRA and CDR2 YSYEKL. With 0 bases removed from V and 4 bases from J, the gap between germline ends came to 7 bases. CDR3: CASSQEGAYEQYF. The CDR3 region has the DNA TGCGCCAGCAGCCAAGAGGGGGCTTACGAGCAGTACTTC.

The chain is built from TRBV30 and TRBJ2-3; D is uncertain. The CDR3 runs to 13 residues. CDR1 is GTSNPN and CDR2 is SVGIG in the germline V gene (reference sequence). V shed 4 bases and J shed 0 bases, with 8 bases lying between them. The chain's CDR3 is CAWTRDSTDTQYF. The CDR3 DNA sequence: TGTGCCTGGACAAGAGATAGCACAGATACGCAGTATTTT.

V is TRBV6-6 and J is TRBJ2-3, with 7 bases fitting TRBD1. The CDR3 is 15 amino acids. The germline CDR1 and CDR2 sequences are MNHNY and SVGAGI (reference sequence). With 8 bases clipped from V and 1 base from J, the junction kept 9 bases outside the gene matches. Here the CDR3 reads CASRISRGRTDTQYF. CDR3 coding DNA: TGTGCCAGCCGCATCTCAAGGGGGCGCACAGATACGCAGTATTTT.

The CDR3 DNA reads as TGCGCCAGCAGCCAAGATCTACTAGCGGGGGGGCTAAGTGTGGCCAAAAACATTCAGTACTTC. Protein: CASSQDLLAGGLSVAKNIQYF. The chain joins TRBV4-1 to TRBJ2-4; 13 positions match TRBD2. With 0 bases clipped from V and 1 base from J, the junction kept 12 bases outside the gene matches. CDR1 and CDR2 from the germline V gene are MGHRA and YSYEKL. This CDR3 comprises 21 residues.

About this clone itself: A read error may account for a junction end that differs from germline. CDR3 nucleotides: TGTGCTAGCAGCTCGGATAGGGATTCACCCCTCCACTTT. Translating it yields CASSSDRDSPLHF. The V gene is TRBV7-7, the J gene TRBJ1-6, with no clear D. The CDR3 extends over 13 amino acids. CDR1 is SSHAT, CDR2 FNYEAQ, per germline (reference sequence).

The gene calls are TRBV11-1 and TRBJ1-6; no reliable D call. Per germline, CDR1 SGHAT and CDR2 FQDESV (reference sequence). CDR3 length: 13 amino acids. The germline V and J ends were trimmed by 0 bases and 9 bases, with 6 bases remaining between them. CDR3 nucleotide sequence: TGTGCCAGCAGCTTAGCAGGCGCTTCACCCCTCCACTTT. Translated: CASSLAGASPLHF.

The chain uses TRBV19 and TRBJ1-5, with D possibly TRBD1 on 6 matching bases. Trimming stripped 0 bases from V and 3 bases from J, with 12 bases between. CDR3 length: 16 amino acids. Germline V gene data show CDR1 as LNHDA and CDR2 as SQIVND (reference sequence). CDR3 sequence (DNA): TGTGCCAGTAGTATAGATCGCAGGGGCGCCAATCAGCCCCAGCATTTT. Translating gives CASSIDRRGANQPQHF.

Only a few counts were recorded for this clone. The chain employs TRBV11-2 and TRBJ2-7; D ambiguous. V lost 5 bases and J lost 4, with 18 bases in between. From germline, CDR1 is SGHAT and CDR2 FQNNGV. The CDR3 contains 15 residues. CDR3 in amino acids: CASSRLWKDSYEQYF. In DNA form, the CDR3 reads TGTGCCAGCAGCCGACTTTGGAAGGATTCTTACGAGCAGTACTTC.

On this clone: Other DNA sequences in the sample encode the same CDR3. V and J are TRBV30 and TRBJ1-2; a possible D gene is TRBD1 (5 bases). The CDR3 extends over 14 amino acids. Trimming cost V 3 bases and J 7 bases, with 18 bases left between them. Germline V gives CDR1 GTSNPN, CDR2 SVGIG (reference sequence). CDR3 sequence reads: CAWRGGAGTGGYTF. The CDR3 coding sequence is TGTGCCTGGAGGGGGGGAGCAGGGACGGGTGGCTACACCTTC.